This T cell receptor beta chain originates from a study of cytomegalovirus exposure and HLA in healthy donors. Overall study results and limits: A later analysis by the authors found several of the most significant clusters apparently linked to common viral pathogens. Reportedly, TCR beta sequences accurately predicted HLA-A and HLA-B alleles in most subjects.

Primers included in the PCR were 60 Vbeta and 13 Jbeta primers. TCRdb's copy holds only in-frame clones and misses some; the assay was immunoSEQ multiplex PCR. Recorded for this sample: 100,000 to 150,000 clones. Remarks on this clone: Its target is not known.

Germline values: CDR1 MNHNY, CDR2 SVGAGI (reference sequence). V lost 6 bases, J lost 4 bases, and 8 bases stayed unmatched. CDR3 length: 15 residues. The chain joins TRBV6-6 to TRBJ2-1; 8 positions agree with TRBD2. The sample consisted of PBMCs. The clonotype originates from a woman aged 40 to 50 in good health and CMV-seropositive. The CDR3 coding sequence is TGTGCCAGCAGGCTCTCTGGCGGGGGGTACAATGAGCAGTTCTTC. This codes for CASRLSGGGYNEQFF.